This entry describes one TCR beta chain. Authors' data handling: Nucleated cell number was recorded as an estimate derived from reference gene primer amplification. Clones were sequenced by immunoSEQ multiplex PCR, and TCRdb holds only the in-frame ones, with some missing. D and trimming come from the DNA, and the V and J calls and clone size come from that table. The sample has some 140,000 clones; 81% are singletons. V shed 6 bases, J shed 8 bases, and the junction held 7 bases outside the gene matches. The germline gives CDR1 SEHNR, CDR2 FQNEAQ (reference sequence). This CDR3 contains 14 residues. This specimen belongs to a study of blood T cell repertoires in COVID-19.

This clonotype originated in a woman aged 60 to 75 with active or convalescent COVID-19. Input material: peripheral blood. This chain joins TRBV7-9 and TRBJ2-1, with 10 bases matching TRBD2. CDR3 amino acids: CASRVSGGADEQFF. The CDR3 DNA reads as TGTGCCAGCAGGGTCAGCGGGGGGGCTGATGAGCAGTTCTTC. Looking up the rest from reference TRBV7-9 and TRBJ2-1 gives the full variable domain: DTGVSQNPRHKITKRGQNVTFRCDPISEHNRLYWYRQTLGQGPEFLTYFQNEAQLEKSRLLSDRFSAERPKGSFSTLEIQRTEQGDSAMYLCASRVSGGADEQFFGPGTRLTVL.